This TCR beta chain was recovered during a study of shared clonotypes between healthy human individuals (dated by TCRdb to 2018 to 2020). For the study in its entirety: Three men and two women, aged 18 to 49 years, made up the cohort. For each donor, three plates each were used for CD4 naive and CD4 memory, two plates were used for CD8 naive, and one plate was used for CD8 memory. Blood TCR repertoires of a handful of healthy adults were deeply sequenced to estimate repertoire size and the extent of clonotype sharing between individuals. Libraries were prepared and TCR repertoires were sequenced by different laboratories using diverse techniques, in order to increase sequencing depth and limit assay-specific biases. Each donor's leukapheresis produced roughly between roughly 0.85 and 9.5 billion PBMCs. The investigation overall reported the following: Higher generation probabilities were observed for clonotypes shared by all four sorted-subset donors than for non-shared clonotypes. Around 5.4% of naive CD4, 3.5% of naive CD8, approximately 2.2% of memory CD4, and roughly 0.4% of memory CD8 clonotypes were shared across several donors. Even with the large sequencing depth, rarefaction of the sorted-subset datasets indicated that sequencing was incomplete. Estimated clonotype richness was generally larger for naive than for memory subsets. Based on pairwise subsampling, the degree of clonotype sharing among donors was expected to be affected by sequencing depth. Sampling was restricted to blood, and TCR repertoires in tissue are likely to differ from TCR repertoires in blood. The genetic and exposure-history diversity represented was limited by the small number of donors.

Using the deep immunoSEQ assay, TCR CDR3 regions were amplified from genomic DNA by multiplex PCR. Genomic DNA extracted from each cell subset was distributed evenly over all wells of several immunoSEQ 96-well plates, and each plate served as one replicate. Each replicate PCR for sorted subsets received 200 ng genomic DNA, equal to about 30,000 T cell genomes. Purified libraries were quantified with a Qubit 3.0 fluorometer, sized on a Bioanalyzer 2100, and re-quantified with the KAPA Library Quantification kit. Every immunoSEQ 96-well plate was sequenced on a separate single-read 150-cycle Illumina NextSeq 550 flow cell. The source study handled its data this way. Because only junctional sequences without quality scores were contained in the immunoSEQ output, filtering matching that applied to full-length reads could not be performed. To assign V/J genes and CDR3, sequences were annotated against IMGT germline references using PyIR, a Python wrapper for IgBLAST v1.9. Reads were filtered out if the reads had weak V/J assignments (E-value above 1e-6), no CDR3, stop codons, out-of-frame junctions, or ambiguous translated residues. V3J clonotypes were defined by identical inferred V gene, J gene, and CDR3 amino acid sequence. The percentage overlap between two repertoires was calculated by dividing the number of shared unique clonotypes by the size of the smaller repertoire. Three approaches were used to assess repertoire richness: RTK rarefaction, the Chao1 estimator, and Recon v2.1 estimates of unobserved clonotypes. OLGA was used to compute generation probabilities for all TCRbeta clonotypes that the gDNA method yielded from a handful of donors. Imported from immuneACCESS, the table was reduced by TCRdb to in-frame sequences with V and J called. These copies leave out some clones; in studies compared against another copy, an unresolved V gene accounts for under half, and the cause of the remainder is not known. V and J calls and clone size are given by that table; D and trimming were obtained from the DNA. Recorded for this sample are roughly 1 million clones; approximately 78% of them occurred a single time. Approximately 0.5% of the sample comes from the top ten.

Taken from the germline V gene, the CDR1 and CDR2 loops are SNHLY and FYNNEI. The CDR3 numbers 16 residues from cysteine through phenylalanine. The only DNA kept is the CDR3, 48 bases in frame from the first base. V is pruned by 2 bases and J by 6 bases, leaving 5 bases of the junction without a gene match. The donors were healthy, HIV-negative adults who had no recently reported acute infections or vaccinations. All donors were Caucasian adults living in Nashville, Tennessee, USA. CD4+ T cells were enriched through magnetic negative selection, after which naive cells were positively selected on CD45RA and the remaining negative fraction served as the memory subset. Blood was obtained by leukapheresis, after which PBMCs were separated by Ficoll-Histopaque density gradient centrifugation and cryopreserved in liquid nitrogen vapor phase. Analytical flow cytometry was used to check the purity and quantity of each magnetically sorted T cell population. Genomic DNA was isolated from each sorted fraction and quantified by UV absorbance on a Nanodrop 2000c.

A remark on this clone: Its specific antigen is unknown. Per-base qualities were not stored, and no clone one base away is much larger.

Sample: memory CD4+ T cells from PBMCs. Taken with the paper, the label for cell subset or site translates to: CD45RA-negative fraction. The sequence joins TRBV2 to TRBJ2-2, with TRBD2 identical over 11 junction bases. The clonotype originates from a man between 18 and 35 years old in good health. Some clones in this sample may be carry-over from other donors' samples. In nucleotide form, the sequence is TGTGCCAGCAGTGAACAACTAGCGGGAGTATCCGGGGAGCTGTTTTTT. The encoded protein is CASSEQLAGVSGELFF.